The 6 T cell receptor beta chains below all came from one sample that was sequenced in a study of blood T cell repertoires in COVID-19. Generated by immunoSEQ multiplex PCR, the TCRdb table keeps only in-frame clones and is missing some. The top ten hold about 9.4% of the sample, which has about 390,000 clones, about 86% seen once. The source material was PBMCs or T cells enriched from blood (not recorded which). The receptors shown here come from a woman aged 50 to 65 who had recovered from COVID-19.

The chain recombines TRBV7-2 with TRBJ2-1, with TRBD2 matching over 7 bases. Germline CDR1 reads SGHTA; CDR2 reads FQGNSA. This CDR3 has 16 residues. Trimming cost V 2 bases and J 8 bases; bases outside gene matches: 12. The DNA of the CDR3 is TGTGCCAGCAGCTTATCAAGGAGCGGGGCCGTGGATGAGCAGTTCTTC. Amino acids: CASSLSRSGAVDEQFF. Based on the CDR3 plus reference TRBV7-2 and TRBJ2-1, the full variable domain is GAGVSQSPSNKVTEKGKDVELRCDPISGHTALYWYRQSLGQGLEFLIYFQGNSAPDKSGLPSDRFSAERTGGSVSTLTIQRTQQEDSAVYLCASSLSRSGAVDEQFFGPGTRLTVL.

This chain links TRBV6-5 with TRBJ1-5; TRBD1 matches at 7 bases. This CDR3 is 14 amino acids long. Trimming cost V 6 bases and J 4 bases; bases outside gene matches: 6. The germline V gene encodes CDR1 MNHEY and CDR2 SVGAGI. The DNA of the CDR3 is TGTGCCAGCAGGGACGGGACAGCAAATCAGCCCCAGCATTTT. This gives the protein CASRDGTANQPQHF.

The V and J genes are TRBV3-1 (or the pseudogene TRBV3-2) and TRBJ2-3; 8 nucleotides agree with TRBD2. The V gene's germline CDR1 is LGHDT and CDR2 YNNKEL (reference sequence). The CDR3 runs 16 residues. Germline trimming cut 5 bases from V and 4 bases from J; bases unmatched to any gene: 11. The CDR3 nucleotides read TGTGCCAGCAGCTTATTACGGGGGGGGCGAGCAGATACGCAGTATTTT. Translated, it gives CASSLLRGGRADTQYF.

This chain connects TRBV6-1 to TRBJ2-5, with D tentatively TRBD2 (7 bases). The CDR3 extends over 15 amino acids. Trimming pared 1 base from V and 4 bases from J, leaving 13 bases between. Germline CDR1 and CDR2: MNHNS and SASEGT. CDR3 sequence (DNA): TGTGCCAGCAGTGAAGTGGGGGGGCTGGGAGAGACCCAGTACTTC. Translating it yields CASSEVGGLGETQYF.

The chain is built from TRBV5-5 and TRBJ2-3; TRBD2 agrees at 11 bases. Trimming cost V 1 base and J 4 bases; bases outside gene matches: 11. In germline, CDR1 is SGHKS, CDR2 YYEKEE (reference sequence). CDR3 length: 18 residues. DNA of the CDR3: TGTGCCAGCAGCTTGAGGCTAGCGGGGGGCGCTCAGGCAGATACGCAGTATTTT. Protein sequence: CASSLRLAGGAQADTQYF.

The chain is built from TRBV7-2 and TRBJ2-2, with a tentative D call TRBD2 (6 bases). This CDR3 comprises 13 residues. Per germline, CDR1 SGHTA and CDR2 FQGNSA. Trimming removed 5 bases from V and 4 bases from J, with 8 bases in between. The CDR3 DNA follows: TGTGCCAGCAGCCGGGGGTTCACCGGGGAGCTGTTTTTT. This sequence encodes CASSRGFTGELFF.